This passage covers 14 T cell receptor beta chains from one sample sequenced in a study of OX40 agonist ivuxolimab in advanced cancers. The repertoire was sequenced with immunoSEQ multiplex PCR; TCRdb's copy has only in-frame clones and lacks some. The table records approximately 70,000 clones, around nine tenths of them present only once. The specimen comprised CD4+ or CD8+ T cells sorted from blood, sampled in a trial of the OX40 agonist ivuxolimab. The receptors come from an adult with an advanced solid tumor such as melanoma, head and neck, liver or kidney cancer.

CDR3 amino acids: CASSEYKGQGRYNEQFF. The CDR3 DNA sequence: TGTGCCAGCAGCGAATATAAGGGACAGGGGCGGTACAATGAGCAGTTCTTC. The chain joins TRBV7-9 to TRBJ2-1; TRBD1 agrees at 10 bases. V lost 5 bases, J lost 4 bases, and 11 bases stayed unmatched. Germline V gives CDR1 SEHNR, CDR2 FQNEAQ (reference sequence). The CDR3 has 17 amino acids. The entire variable domain, with the rest obtained from reference TRBV7-9 and TRBJ2-1, is as follows: DTGVSQNPRHKITKRGQNVTFRCDPISEHNRLYWYRQTLGQGPEFLTYFQNEAQLEKSRLLSDRFSAERPKGSFSTLEIQRTEQGDSAMYLCASSEYKGQGRYNEQFFGPGTRLTVL.

The chain couples TRBV11-3 to TRBJ2-3, with a possible D match to TRBD2 (5 bases). In germline, CDR1 is SGHNT, CDR2 YENEEA. The CDR3 spans 17 residues. Trimming pared 1 base from V and 2 bases from J, leaving 16 bases between. The CDR3 loop is CASSLGVIGVYTDTQYF. As DNA, the CDR3 is TGTGCCAGCAGCTTAGGGGTAATCGGGGTTTACACAGATACGCAGTATTTT.

The chain combines TRBV19 with TRBJ1-5; perhaps TRBD1 as D (5 bases). Trimming cost V 9 bases and J 5 bases, with 11 bases left between them. CDR3 length equals 12 residues. CDR1 LNHDA and CDR2 SQIVND come from the germline V gene (reference sequence). CDR3 in amino acids: CASRGGYQPQHF. CDR3 sequence (DNA): TGTGCCAGCCGGGGGGGGTATCAGCCCCAGCATTTT.

The chain couples TRBV4-3 to TRBJ2-1; no definite D call. CDR3 length equals 17 residues. Trimming removed 0 bases at V and 0 bases at J, with 12 bases between. The germline V gene encodes CDR1 LGHNA and CDR2 YSLEER. The CDR3 sequence is CASSQEVVRSSYNEQFF. As DNA, the CDR3 is TGCGCCAGCAGCCAAGAGGTAGTTAGGAGCTCCTACAATGAGCAGTTCTTC.

In this sample, this clone turned up once. The chain joins TRBV7-9 to TRBJ1-2, with TRBD1 identical over 7 bases. Germline trimming cut 1 base from V and 4 bases from J; bases unmatched to any gene: 3. The CDR3 is made up of 14 amino acids. Per germline, CDR1 SEHNR and CDR2 FQNEAQ (reference sequence). The CDR3: CASSLETGTYGYTF. CDR3 sequence (DNA): TGTGCCAGCAGCTTAGAGACAGGGACCTATGGCTACACCTTC.

This clone was found once. This chain joins TRBV5-6 and TRBJ1-1; D is unresolved. The V gene lost 0 bases and the J gene lost 0 bases, with 6 bases spanning the gap. The CDR3 is made up of 14 amino acids. Germline CDR1 SGHDT, CDR2 YYEEEE. The CDR3 reads CASSLDFMNTEAFF. The CDR3 nucleotides read TGTGCCAGCAGCTTGGACTTTATGAACACTGAAGCTTTCTTT.

V usage is TRBV4-1 and J usage is TRBJ1-1; tentatively, D is TRBD1 (6 bases). V was trimmed by 4 bases and J by 0 bases, leaving 15 bases between them. There are 16 residues in the CDR3. Germline CDR1 is MGHRA and CDR2 is YSYEKL. The chain's CDR3 is CASSPAPGTMNTEAFF. CDR3 nucleotide sequence: TGCGCCAGCAGCCCAGCCCCGGGGACAATGAACACTGAAGCTTTCTTT.

The chain carries TRBV7-3 and TRBJ2-1, with 9 bases that match TRBD2. V lost 5 bases, J lost 8 bases, and 10 bases stayed unmatched. Germline V gene sequence: CDR1 SGHTA, CDR2 FQGTGA. The CDR3 totals 15 residues. CDR3: CASSPAGGGDYEQFF. The CDR3 nucleotides are TGTGCCAGCAGCCCGGCGGGCGGGGGGGATTATGAGCAGTTCTTC.

The J gene is TRBJ2-1, the V gene TRBV4-1; maybe TRBD2 (6 bases). V dropped 1 base and J dropped 8 bases, with 12 bases sitting between them. CDR1 and CDR2 (germline): MGHRA, YSYEKL. This CDR3 region has 14 residues. The CDR3 protein is CASSQGDGRDEQFF. The CDR3 coding sequence is TGCGCCAGCAGCCAAGGAGACGGGAGAGATGAGCAGTTCTTC.

J is TRBJ2-7 and V is TRBV27; 8 nucleotides line up with TRBD2. In germline, CDR1 is MNHEY, CDR2 SMNVEV (reference sequence). V trimming: 6 bases; J trimming: 2 bases; junction bases outside the gene matches: 3. The CDR3 length is 13 residues. CDR3: CASSAGGPYEQYF. The CDR3 region has the DNA TGTGCCAGCAGCGCGGGGGGCCCCTACGAGCAGTACTTC.

J is TRBJ2-1 and V is TRBV6-1; D is uncertain. Germline CDR1 and CDR2: MNHNS and SASEGT. This CDR3 contains 18 residues. The ends were cut back, 1 base at V and 8 bases at J, with 24 bases in the middle. CDR3: CASSEGWGRAPSVDEQFF. CDR3 nucleotide sequence: TGTGCCAGCAGTGAAGGGTGGGGAAGAGCCCCTTCGGTGGATGAGCAGTTCTTC.

This clone was counted a single time. This chain connects TRBV2 to TRBJ1-2; D might be TRBD1 (5 bases). CDR1 SNHLY and CDR2 FYNNEI come from the germline V gene. V shed 3 bases and J shed 3 bases, with 14 bases lying between them. The CDR3 is made up of 15 amino acids. The CDR3 bases are TGTGCCAGCAGTGACGGCAGGGTCGCCCACTATGGCTACACCTTC. Encoded protein: CASSDGRVAHYGYTF. Full variable domain (missing parts from reference TRBV2 and TRBJ1-2): EPEVTQTPSHQVTQMGQEVILRCVPISNHLYFYWYRQILGQKVEFLVSFYNNEISEKSEIFDDQFSVERPDGSNFTLKIRSTKLEDSAMYFCASSDGRVAHYGYTFGSGTRLTVV.

This chain uses TRBV9 with TRBJ2-7; 7 bases map to TRBD2. Looked up from germline, CDR1 is SGDLS and CDR2 is YYNGEE. This CDR3 comprises 15 residues. The V gene end was trimmed by 3 bases and the J gene end by 0 bases; junction bases not matched to a gene: 6. The CDR3 loop reads CASSEWDYNSYEQYF. CDR3 in DNA: TGTGCCAGCAGCGAATGGGACTACAACTCCTACGAGCAGTACTTC.

CDR3: CASSLGTGGITDTQYF. As DNA, the CDR3 is TGTGCCAGCAGCTTAGGGACAGGAGGGATCACAGATACGCAGTATTTT. The rearrangement joins TRBV7-2 to TRBJ2-3; D perhaps matches TRBD1 (7 bases). The CDR3 consists of 16 residues. V was pared by 1 base and J by 2 bases, with 13 bases between. Germline CDR1 reads SGHTA; CDR2 reads FQGNSA.